This T cell receptor beta chain was retrieved from a study of radiotherapy plus CTLA-4 blockade in lung cancer. Patients with chemo-refractory metastatic non-small-cell lung cancer received focal radiation plus CTLA-4 blockade with ipilimumab. Trimming stripped 3 bases from V and 7 bases from J, with 25 bases between. The V gene's germline CDR1 is SNHLY and CDR2 FYNNEI. The CDR3 is 17 residues long. Produced via immunoSEQ multiplex PCR; TCRdb's table is partial and in-frame only. This sample yields approximately 45,000 clones, of which roughly 60% are seen a single time; approximately 17% belongs to the top ten. About this clone: The antigen remains undetermined.

Study conclusions and caveats: Interferon-beta, together with early blood T cell clone dynamics, reportedly best predicted response. Radiotherapy plus ipilimumab was followed by expansion in blood of tumor-derived TCR clones.

The specimen comprised peripheral blood, sampled from a patient treated with radiotherapy plus ipilimumab. This receptor was obtained from a human donor with non-small cell lung cancer who had a partial response to radiotherapy plus ipilimumab. The J gene is TRBJ2-7, the V gene TRBV2, with a weak D call TRBD2 (5 bases). CDR3 coding DNA: TGTGCCAGCAGTGATCAGAGGGTGGCGGGCCAAACGGGGGAGCAGTACTTC. As protein: CASSDQRVAGQTGEQYF.